The clone carrying this TCR beta chain was seen at least ten times. Its antigen is not identified. TCRdb redid the calling of the reads with MiXCR, one entry per CDR3 protein. The data show about 360,000 distinct CDR3 sequences, about a sixth seen once. This sample is part of a study of T cell repertoires in cytomegalovirus infection. The overall study: Matching HLA type, along with CMV infection, was indicated by public TCR beta signatures.

Points from the study as a whole: There were carriers of CMV plus the relevant HLA, and cumulative public TCR beta family frequency identified them. The ex vivo response showed dominance by HLA-C-restricted CMV-specific TCR beta clonotypes.

Looked up from germline, CDR1 is LGHDT and CDR2 is YNNKEL (reference sequence). V was clipped by 1 base and J by 8 bases, with 14 bases between them. The CDR3 spans 14 residues. V gene TRBV3-1 combines with J gene TRBJ1-1; a possible D gene is TRBD1 (5 bases). The clonotype comes from a human donor in good health (CMV status not recorded). Some clones in this sample may be carry-over from other donors' samples. The sequencing input was PBMCs. CDR3 DNA sequence: TGTGCCAGCAGCCAAGGCCAGGGTTTTGGGGAAGCTTTCTTT. Translated: CASSQGQGFGEAFF.